The 6 T cell receptor beta chains presented below share a single source sample, sequenced in a study of OX40 agonist ivuxolimab in advanced cancers. Sequencing used immunoSEQ multiplex PCR; TCRdb keeps in-frame clones, though not all of them. The data contain some 34,000 clones, nearly 80% of them singletons. The sample was CD4+ or CD8+ T cells sorted from blood, taken in a trial of the OX40 agonist ivuxolimab. The receptors come from an adult with an advanced solid tumor such as melanoma, head and neck, liver or kidney cancer.

The chain uses TRBV9 and TRBJ1-1; D unclear. The CDR3 is 12 residues long. CDR1 SGDLS and CDR2 YYNGEE come from the germline V gene. Trimming removed 3 bases at V and 4 bases at J, with 7 bases between. The CDR3 is CASSAGGTEAFF. CDR3 nucleotides: TGTGCCAGCAGCGCCGGAGGCACTGAAGCTTTCTTT.

The chain has TRBV15 and TRBJ1-1; 11 nucleotides align to TRBD1. Losses at the gene ends were 5 bases for V and 3 bases for J; bases not matched to a gene: 5. The CDR3 length is 15 residues. Germline V CDR1 and CDR2: LNHNV, YYDKDF (reference sequence). In nucleotides, the CDR3 is TGTGCCACCAGCCCCGGGACAGGGGGATACACTGAAGCTTTCTTT. Translating it yields CATSPGTGGYTEAFF.

This sequence joins TRBV11-2 and TRBJ1-1; no definite D call. Between the trimmed V and J ends, which lost 1 base and 0 bases, there was a span of 12 bases. CDR1 and CDR2 (germline): SGHAT, FQNNGV. The CDR3 consists of 16 residues. CDR3 amino acids: CASSLVWGQMNTEAFF. CDR3 DNA sequence: TGTGCCAGCAGCTTAGTTTGGGGTCAAATGAACACTGAAGCTTTCTTT.

V is TRBV5-1 and J is TRBJ2-2; D gene unclear. CDR3 length: 15 amino acids. The V end was cut by 4 bases, the J end by 2 bases, with 12 bases between. Germline V gene sequence: CDR1 SGHRS, CDR2 YFSETQ. CDR3 DNA: TGCGCCAGCAGCCCTGTGACACCCAACACCGGGGAGCTGTTTTTT. It is translated as CASSPVTPNTGELFF.

This clone was picked up a small number of times. The chain links TRBV30 to TRBJ1-1; possible D gene TRBD1, 5 bases. Germline-derived CDR1 and CDR2 are GTSNPN and SVGIG (reference sequence). V was clipped by 5 bases and J by 3 bases, with 13 bases between them. This CDR3 has 13 residues. CDR3 region: CAWGWGSYTEAFF. For the CDR3, the DNA is TGTGCCTGGGGGTGGGGGAGCTACACTGAAGCTTTCTTT.

The rearrangement uses TRBV6-5 and TRBJ1-5, with a tentative D call TRBD1 (5 bases). The V gene lost 8 bases and the J gene lost 5 bases, with 13 bases spanning the gap. Germline-derived CDR1 and CDR2 are MNHEY and SVGAGI. The CDR3 has 13 amino acids. This CDR3 reads CASAKTGDQPQHF. CDR3 nucleotide sequence: TGTGCCAGCGCAAAAACAGGCGATCAGCCCCAGCATTTT.